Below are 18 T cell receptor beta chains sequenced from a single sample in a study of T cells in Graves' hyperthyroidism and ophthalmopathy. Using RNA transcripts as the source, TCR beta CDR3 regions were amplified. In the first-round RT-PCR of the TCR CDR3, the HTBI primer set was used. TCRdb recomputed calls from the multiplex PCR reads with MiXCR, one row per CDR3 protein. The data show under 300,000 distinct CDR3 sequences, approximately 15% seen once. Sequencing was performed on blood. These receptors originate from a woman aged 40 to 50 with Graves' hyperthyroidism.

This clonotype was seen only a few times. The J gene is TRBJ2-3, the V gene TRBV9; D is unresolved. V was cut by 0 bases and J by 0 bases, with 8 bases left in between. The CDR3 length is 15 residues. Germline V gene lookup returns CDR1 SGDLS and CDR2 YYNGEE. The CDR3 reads CASSVGPSSTDTQYF. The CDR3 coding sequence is TGTGCCAGCAGCGTAGGACCTTCTAGCACAGATACGCAGTATTTT. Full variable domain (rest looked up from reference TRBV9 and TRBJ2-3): DSGVTQTPKHLITATGQRVTLRCSPRSGDLSVYWYQQSLDQGLQFLIQYYNGEERAKGNILERFSAQQFPDLHSELNLSSLELGDSALYFCASSVGPSSTDTQYFGPGTRLTVL.

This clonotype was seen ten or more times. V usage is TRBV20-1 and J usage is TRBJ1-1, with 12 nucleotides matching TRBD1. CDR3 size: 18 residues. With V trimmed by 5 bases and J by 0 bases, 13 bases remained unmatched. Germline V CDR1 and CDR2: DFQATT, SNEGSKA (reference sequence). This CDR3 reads CSAPTGQGAPTMNTEAFF. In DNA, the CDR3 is TGCAGTGCTCCCACGGGACAGGGGGCACCAACTATGAACACTGAAGCTTTCTTT.

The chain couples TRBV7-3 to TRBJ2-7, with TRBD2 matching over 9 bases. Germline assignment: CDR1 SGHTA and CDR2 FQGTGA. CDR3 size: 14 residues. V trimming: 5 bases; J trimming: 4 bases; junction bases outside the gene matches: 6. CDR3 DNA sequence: TGTGCCAGCAGCCGTAGCGGGAGAGGGTACGAGCAGTACTTC. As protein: CASSRSGRGYEQYF.

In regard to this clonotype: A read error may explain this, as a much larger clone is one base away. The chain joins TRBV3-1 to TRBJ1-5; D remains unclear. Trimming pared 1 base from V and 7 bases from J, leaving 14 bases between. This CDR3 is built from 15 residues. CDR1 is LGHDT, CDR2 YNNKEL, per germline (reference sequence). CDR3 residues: CASSQGPHTKQPQHF. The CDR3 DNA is TGTGCCAGCAGCCAAGGGCCTCACACTAAACAGCCCCAGCATTTT.

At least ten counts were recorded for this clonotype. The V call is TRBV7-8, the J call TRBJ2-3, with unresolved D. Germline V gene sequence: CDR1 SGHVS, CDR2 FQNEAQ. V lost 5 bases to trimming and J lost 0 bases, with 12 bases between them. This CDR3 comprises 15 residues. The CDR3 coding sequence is TGTGCCAGCAGCCCATCTGAAAGGAGCACAGATACGCAGTATTTT. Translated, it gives CASSPSERSTDTQYF.

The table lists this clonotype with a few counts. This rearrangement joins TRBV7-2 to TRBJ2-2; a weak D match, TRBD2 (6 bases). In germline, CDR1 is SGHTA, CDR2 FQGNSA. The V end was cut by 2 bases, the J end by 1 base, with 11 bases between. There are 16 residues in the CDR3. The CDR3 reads CASSLFRRENTGELFF. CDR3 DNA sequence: TGTGCCAGCAGCTTATTCAGGCGGGAGAACACCGGGGAGCTGTTTTTT.

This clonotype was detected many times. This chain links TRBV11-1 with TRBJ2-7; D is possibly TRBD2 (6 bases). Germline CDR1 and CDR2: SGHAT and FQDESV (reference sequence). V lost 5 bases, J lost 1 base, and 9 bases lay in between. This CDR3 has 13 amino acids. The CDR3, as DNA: TGTGCCAGCAGCATCGGGAGTTCCTACGAGCAGTACTTC. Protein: CASSIGSSYEQYF.

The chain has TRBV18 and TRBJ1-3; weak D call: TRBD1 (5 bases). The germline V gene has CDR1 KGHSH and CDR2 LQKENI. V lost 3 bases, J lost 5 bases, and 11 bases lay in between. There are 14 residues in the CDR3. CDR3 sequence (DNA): TGTGCCAGCTCACCGCTCCAGGGAAGAAACACCATATATTTT. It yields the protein CASSPLQGRNTIYF.

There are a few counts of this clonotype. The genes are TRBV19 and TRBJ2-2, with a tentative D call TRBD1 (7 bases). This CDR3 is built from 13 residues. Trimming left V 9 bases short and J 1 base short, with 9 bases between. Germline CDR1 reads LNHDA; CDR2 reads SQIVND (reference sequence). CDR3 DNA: TGTGCCAGCCAGGGGGGGAACACCGGGGAGCTGTTTTTT. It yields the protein CASQGGNTGELFF.

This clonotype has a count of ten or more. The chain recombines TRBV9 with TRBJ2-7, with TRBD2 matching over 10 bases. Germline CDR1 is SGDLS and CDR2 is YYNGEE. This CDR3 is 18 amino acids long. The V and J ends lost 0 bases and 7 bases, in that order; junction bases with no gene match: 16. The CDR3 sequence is CASSVASSGSRDCWEQYF. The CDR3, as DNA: TGTGCCAGCAGCGTAGCTTCTAGCGGGAGTAGGGATTGCTGGGAGCAGTACTTC.

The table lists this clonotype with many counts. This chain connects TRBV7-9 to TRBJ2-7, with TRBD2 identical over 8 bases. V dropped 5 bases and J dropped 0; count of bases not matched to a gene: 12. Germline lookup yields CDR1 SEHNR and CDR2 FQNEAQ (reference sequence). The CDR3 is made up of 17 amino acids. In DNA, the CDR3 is TGTGCCAGCAGCCAAGGTCGGTCGGGAGGGAGCTCCTACGAGCAGTACTTC. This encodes CASSQGRSGGSSYEQYF.

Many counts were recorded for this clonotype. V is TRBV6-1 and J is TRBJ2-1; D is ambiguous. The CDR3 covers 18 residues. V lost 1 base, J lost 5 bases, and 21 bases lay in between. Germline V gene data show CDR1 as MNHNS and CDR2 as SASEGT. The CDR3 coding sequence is TGTGCCAGCAGTGAAGTGTCCAGAATCTACGTGGCGGACAATGAGCAGTTCTTC. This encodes CASSEVSRIYVADNEQFF.

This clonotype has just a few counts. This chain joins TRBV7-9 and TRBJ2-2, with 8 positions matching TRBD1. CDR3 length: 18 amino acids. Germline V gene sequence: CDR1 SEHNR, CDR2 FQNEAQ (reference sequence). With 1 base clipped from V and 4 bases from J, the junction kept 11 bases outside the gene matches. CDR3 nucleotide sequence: TGTGCCAGCAGCTTAGTAACGAGGGCAGGGGGCTTCACCGGGGAGCTGTTTTTT. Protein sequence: CASSLVTRAGGFTGELFF.

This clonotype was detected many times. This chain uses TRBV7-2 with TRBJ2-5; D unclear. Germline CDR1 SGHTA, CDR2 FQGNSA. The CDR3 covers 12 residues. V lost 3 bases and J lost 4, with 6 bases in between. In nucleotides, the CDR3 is TGTGCCAGCAGCTTCGCCGGAGAGACCCAGTACTTC. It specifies CASSFAGETQYF.

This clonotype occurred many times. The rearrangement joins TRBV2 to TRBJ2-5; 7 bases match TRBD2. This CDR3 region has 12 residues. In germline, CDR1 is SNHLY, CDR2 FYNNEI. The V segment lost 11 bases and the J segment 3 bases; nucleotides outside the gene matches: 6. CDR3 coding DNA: TGTGCCCTCTGGGGGGGAAAAGAGACCCAGTACTTC. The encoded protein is CALWGGKETQYF. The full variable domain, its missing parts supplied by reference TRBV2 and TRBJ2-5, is EPEVTQTPSHQVTQMGQEVILRCVPISNHLYFYWYRQILGQKVEFLVSFYNNEISEKSEIFDDQFSVERPDGSNFTLKIRSTKLEDSAMYFCALWGGKETQYFGPGTRLLVL.

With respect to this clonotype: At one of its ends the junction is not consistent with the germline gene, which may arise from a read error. CDR3: CTSSLNSGTPYTGELFF. The CDR3 DNA is TGTACCAGCAGCTTGAACAGTGGGACCCCTTACACCGGGGAGCTGTTTTTT. The chain is built from TRBV5-6 and TRBJ2-2, with D perhaps given as TRBD1 or TRBD2 (5 bases each). The CDR3 totals 17 residues. CDR1 is SGHDT, CDR2 YYEEEE, per germline. Full variable domain (missing parts from reference TRBV5-6 and TRBJ2-2): DAGVTQSPTHLIKTRGQQVTLRCSPKSGHDTVSWYQQALGQGPQFIFQYYEEEERQRGNFPDRFSGHQFPNYSSELNVNALLLGDSALYLCTSSLNSGTPYTGELFFGEGSRLTVL.

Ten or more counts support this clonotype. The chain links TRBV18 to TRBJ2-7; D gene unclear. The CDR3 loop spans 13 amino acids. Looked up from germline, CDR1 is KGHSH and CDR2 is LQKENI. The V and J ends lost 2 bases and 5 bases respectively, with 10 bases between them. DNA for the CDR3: TGTGCCAGCTCACCAAACCCGTCCGACGAGCAGTACTTC. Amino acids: CASSPNPSDEQYF. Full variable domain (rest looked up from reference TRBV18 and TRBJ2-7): NAGVMQNPRHLVRRRGQEARLRCSPMKGHSHVYWYRQLPEEGLKFMVYLQKENIIDESGMPKERFSAEFPKEGPSILRIQQVVRGDSAAYFCASSPNPSDEQYFGPGTRLTVT.

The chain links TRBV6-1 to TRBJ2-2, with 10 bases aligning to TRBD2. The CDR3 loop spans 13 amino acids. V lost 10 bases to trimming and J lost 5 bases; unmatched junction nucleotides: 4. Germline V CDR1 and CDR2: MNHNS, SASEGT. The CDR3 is CATSTSGTGELFF. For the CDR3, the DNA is TGTGCCACCTCGACTAGCGGGACCGGGGAGCTGTTTTTT.